This record looks at one TCR beta chain sequence and its context. Its antigen is currently unknown. This record comes from a study of Tregs in tolerant kidney transplant recipients. Study findings and constraints: Findings come from small patient numbers and require larger validation. This study did not directly address biological reproducibility.

The germline V gene encodes CDR1 LGHNA and CDR2 YNFKEQ. V was shortened by 4 bases and J by 7 bases, with 22 bases between the two germline ends. The CDR3 spans 16 residues. Thawed PBMCs were FACS-sorted into unstimulated CD4+CD25+CD127- regulatory T cells, CD4+CD25- non-regulatory cells, CD4 and CD8 cells. Data came from immunoSEQ multiplex PCR; TCRdb stores just in-frame clones and leaves some out. The table shows under 300,000 clones, with roughly 80% occurring only once. Specimen: CD4+ T cells from blood. This clonotype originated in a human donor in good health. This rearrangement joins TRBV4-2 to TRBJ1-1, with TRBD1 as a possible D gene (5 bases). CDR3 region: CASSRREGRGGREAFF. CDR3 DNA sequence: TGTGCCAGCAGCCGCCGGGAGGGGCGGGGAGGCCGTGAAGCTTTCTTT.